This TCR beta chain was recorded in a study of shared clonotypes between healthy human individuals. Study-level results: A generally larger estimated richness was seen in naive subsets than in memory subsets.

Note on this clone: Antigen specificity is unknown.

With 10 bases removed from V and 8 bases from J, the gap between germline ends came to 20 bases. The CDR3 extends over 14 amino acids. Germline CDR1 is MNHEY and CDR2 is SMNVEV (reference sequence). Some clones are missing from TCRdb's copy, which holds only in-frame ones; the method was immunoSEQ multiplex PCR. Of approximately 530,000 clones listed, about 96% are singletons. This TCR came from a woman aged 25 to 45 in good health. Specimen: naive CD4+ T cells sorted from blood. Subset reported: CD45RA+ positively selected. V is TRBV27 and J is TRBJ1-4, with D perhaps matching TRBD1 (6 bases). DNA of the CDR3: TGTGCCACCAAGAGGGGGGCTAGTCCGGAAAAACTGTTTTTT. Residues: CATKRGASPEKLFF.